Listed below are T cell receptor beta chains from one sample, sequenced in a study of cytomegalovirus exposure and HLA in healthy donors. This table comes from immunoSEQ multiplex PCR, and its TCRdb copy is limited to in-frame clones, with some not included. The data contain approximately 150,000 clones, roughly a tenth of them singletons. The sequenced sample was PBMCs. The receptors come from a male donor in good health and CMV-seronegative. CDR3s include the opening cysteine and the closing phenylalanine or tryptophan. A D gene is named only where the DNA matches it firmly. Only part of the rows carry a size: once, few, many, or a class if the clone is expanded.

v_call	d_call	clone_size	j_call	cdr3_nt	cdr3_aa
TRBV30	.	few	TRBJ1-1	TGTGCCTCCTCAGAGGCGGGAAGGAACACTGAAGCTTTCTTT	CASSEAGRNTEAFF
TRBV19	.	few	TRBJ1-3	TGTGCCAGTAGTGTCAAACTACGGAACACCATATATTTT	CASSVKLRNTIYF
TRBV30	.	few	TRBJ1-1	TGTGCCTGGAGTGTACAAGGGGACACTGAAGCTTTCTTT	CAWSVQGDTEAFF
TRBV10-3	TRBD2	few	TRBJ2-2	TGTGCCATCAGTGAGTCGTCACTAGCGGGAGGCCCCGGGGAGCTGTTTTTT	CAISESSLAGGPGELFF
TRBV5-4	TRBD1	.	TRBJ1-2	TGTGCCAGCAGCTTTGCCTTGGACAGGTTGACTATAAGAACCTTC	CASSFALDRLTIRTF
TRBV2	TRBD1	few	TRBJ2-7	TGTGCCAGCAGTGAGACAGGGGGCGACGAGCAGTACTTC	CASSETGGDEQYF
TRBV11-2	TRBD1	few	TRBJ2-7	TGTGCCAGCAGCGGTCCGGGACAGGGGTCTTACGAGCAGTACTTC	CASSGPGQGSYEQYF
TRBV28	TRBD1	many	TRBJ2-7	TGTGCCAGCAGTTTGCCCAAACGACAGGGTGCCTACGAGCAGTACTTC	CASSLPKRQGAYEQYF
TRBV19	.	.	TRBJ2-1	TGTGCCAGTAGCCCCCCCGCGAATGAGCAGTTCTTC	CASSPPANEQFF
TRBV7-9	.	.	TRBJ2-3	TGTGCCAGCAGCCCGTATCCGACAAGCACAGATACGCAGTATTTT	CASSPYPTSTDTQYF
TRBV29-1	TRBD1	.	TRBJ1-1	TGCAGCGCCGAGGCCAGACAGGGGGCAACTGAAGCTTTCTTT	CSAEARQGATEAFF
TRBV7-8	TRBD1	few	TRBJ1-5	TGTGCCAGCAGCTTGGCCGGGACAGGATACAATCAGCCCCAGCATTTT	CASSLAGTGYNQPQHF
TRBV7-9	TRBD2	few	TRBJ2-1	TGTGCCAGCAGCGCACTAGCGGGAGCCTTTCAGTTCTTC	CASSALAGAFQFF
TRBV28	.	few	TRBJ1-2	TGTGCCAGCAGTTTACCCACTAGAGGCTATGGCTACACCTTC	CASSLPTRGYGYTF
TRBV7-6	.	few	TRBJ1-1	TGTGCCAGCAGCTTATGGGACATCACTGAAGCTTTCTTT	CASSLWDITEAFF
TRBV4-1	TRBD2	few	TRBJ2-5	TGCGCCAGCAGCCTCAGGGCGGGACTAGCCGGGGAGACCCAGTACTTC	CASSLRAGLAGETQYF
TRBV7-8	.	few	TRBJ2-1	TGTGCCAGCAGCTTAGCGAGGGGGGGATCCTACAATGAGCAGTTCTTC	CASSLARGGSYNEQFF
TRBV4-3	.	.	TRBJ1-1	TGCGCCAGCAGTCAAGGGGTAGGGAGCCCTGAAGCTTTCTTT	CASSQGVGSPEAFF